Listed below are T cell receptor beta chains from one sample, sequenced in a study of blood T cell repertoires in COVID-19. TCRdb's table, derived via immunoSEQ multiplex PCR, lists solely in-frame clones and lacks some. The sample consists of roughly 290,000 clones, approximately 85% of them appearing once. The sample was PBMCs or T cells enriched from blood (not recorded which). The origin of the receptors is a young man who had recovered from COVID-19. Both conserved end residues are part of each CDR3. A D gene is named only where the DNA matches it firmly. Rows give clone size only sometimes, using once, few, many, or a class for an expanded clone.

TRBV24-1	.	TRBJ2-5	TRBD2	CATSDDRTSGGEETQYF	TGTGCCACCAGTGATGATAGGACTAGCGGGGGTGAAGAGACCCAGTACTTC
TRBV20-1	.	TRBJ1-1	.	CSALNTEAFF	TGCAGTGCCCTAAACACTGAAGCTTTCTTT
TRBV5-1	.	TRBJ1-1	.	CASSLDRLGATEAFF	TGCGCCAGCAGCTTGGACAGATTAGGTGCCACTGAAGCTTTCTTT
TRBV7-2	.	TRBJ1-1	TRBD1	CASRTTGAYTEAFF	TGTGCCAGCAGGACAACAGGGGCATACACTGAAGCTTTCTTT
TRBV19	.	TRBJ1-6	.	CASSGQMNSPLHF	TGTGCCAGTAGTGGACAGATGAATTCACCCCTCCACTTT
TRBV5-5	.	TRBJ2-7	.	CASSFLAAYEQYF	TGTGCCAGCAGCTTCTTAGCAGCCTACGAGCAGTACTTC
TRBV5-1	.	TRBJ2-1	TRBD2	CASSFTGGPVSYNEQFF	TGCGCCAGCAGCTTTACGGGGGGACCAGTCTCCTACAATGAGCAGTTCTTC
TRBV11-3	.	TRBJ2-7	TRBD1	CAARGFAYEQYF	TGTGCCGCCAGGGGGTTCGCCTACGAGCAGTACTTC
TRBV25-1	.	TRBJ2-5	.	CASSAGTRETQYF	TGTGCCAGCAGTGCCGGGACTCGAGAGACCCAGTACTTC
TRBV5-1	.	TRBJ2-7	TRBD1	CASSWGDRGYMIGDEQYF	TGCGCCAGCAGTTGGGGGGACAGGGGATATATGATTGGCGACGAGCAGTACTTC
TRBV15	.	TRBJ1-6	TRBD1	CATSELQGGNSPLHF	TGTGCCACCAGCGAGCTCCAGGGGGGCAATTCACCCCTCCACTTT
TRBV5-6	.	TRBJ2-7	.	CASSLGQNYEQYF	TGTGCCAGCAGCTTGGGGCAGAACTACGAGCAGTACTTC
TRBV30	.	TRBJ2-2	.	CAWGRGYGANTGELFF	TGTGCCTGGGGAAGAGGGTACGGGGCGAACACCGGGGAGCTGTTTTTT
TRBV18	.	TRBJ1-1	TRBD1	CASSPGQVNTEAFF	TGTGCCAGCTCACCTGGACAGGTGAACACTGAAGCTTTCTTT
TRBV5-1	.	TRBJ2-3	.	CASSLGVVATDTQYF	TGCGCCAGCAGCTTGGGGGTGGTAGCGACAGATACGCAGTATTTT
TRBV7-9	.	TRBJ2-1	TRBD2	CASSFLAVSYNEQFF	TGTGCCAGCAGCTTCCTAGCGGTCTCCTACAATGAGCAGTTCTTC
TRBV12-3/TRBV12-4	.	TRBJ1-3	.	CASRPSSGNTIYF	TGTGCCAGCAGACCTAGCTCTGGAAACACCATATATTTT
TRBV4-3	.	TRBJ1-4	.	CASSQDPRGRREKLFF	TGCGCCAGCAGCCAAGATCCCCGGGGGAGGCGGGAAAAACTGTTTTTT
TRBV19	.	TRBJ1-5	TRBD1	CASSPQGILSNQPQHF	TGTGCCAGTAGTCCACAGGGGATACTTAGCAATCAGCCCCAGCATTTT
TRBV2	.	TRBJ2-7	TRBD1	CAVPGQSYEQYF	TGTGCCGTCCCGGGACAGAGCTACGAGCAGTACTTC
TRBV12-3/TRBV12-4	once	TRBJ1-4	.	CASRGSEKLFF	TGTGCCAGCAGGGGCAGTGAAAAACTGTTTTTT
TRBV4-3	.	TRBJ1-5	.	CASSQGVAGGNQPQHF	TGCGCCAGCAGCCAAGGGGTGGCGGGTGGGAATCAGCCCCAGCATTTT